This T cell receptor beta chain was observed in a study of T cell responses to AZD1222 COVID-19 vaccine. Unmatched junction bases numbered 8, after V lost 5 bases and J lost 7 bases. This CDR3 region has 15 residues. Germline-derived CDR1 and CDR2 are SGHVS and FQNEAQ. Sequencing was performed with immunoSEQ multiplex PCR; in TCRdb, only in-frame clones are kept and a portion is missing. The sample includes about 72,000 clones, about 88% seen only once; the top ten take about 28%. The TCR originated in an adult who received the AZD1222 COVID-19 vaccine. This specimen was peripheral blood, taken 28 days after the second AZD1222 dose. The gene calls are TRBV7-8 and TRBJ1-6; TRBD1 agrees at 7 bases. The CDR3 DNA sequence: TGTGCCAGCAGCCTGACAGGGCCAGTGAATTCACCCCTCCACTTT. Its protein product is CASSLTGPVNSPLHF.